The 2 T cell receptor beta chains below all came from one sample that was sequenced in a study of vaccination and CD4 T cells after COVID-19. Sequenced with the Oncomine TCR Beta short-read assay was DNA taken from cultured CD4+ T cells. Each CDR3 protein gets one entry after TCRdb re-called the PCR reads with MiXCR. The data contain some 25,000 distinct CDR3 sequences, around 45% of them seen just once; the ten biggest clones take up roughly 7.8%. These receptors' targets are unknown. Treatment here: roughly ten-day PBMC culture with coronavirus spike peptide pools or control peptides (ViraFEST assay). Sequenced sample: CD4+ T cells from blood, cultured in vitro. The receptors derive from a human donor who had recovered from COVID-19.

This clonotype is a singleton in its sample. This sequence joins TRBV5-1 and TRBJ2-3, with unresolved D. CDR1 is SGHRS, CDR2 YFSETQ, per germline. V was shortened by 4 bases and J by 0 bases, with 9 bases between the two germline ends. The CDR3 extends over 14 amino acids. The CDR3 bases are TGCGCCAGCAGCCTACGGACGAGCACAGATACGCAGTATTTT. Translating gives CASSLRTSTDTQYF.

The chain recombines TRBV6-1 with TRBJ1-2; 7 bases are shared with TRBD1. Germline-derived CDR1 and CDR2 are MNHNS and SASEGT. The CDR3 contains 17 residues. With V trimmed by 2 bases and J by 0 bases, 9 bases remained unmatched. As DNA, the CDR3 is TGTGCCAGCAGTGAACATCCCGGGACAGCATCTAACTATGGCTACACCTTC. Protein product: CASSEHPGTASNYGYTF.